These 13 T cell receptor beta chains were sequenced from one sample in a study of blood T cell repertoires in COVID-19. TCRdb keeps only in-frame clones here, not all; method: immunoSEQ multiplex PCR. The data contain about 120,000 clones, approximately 82% of them singletons. The sequencing sample was made of peripheral blood. The origin of the receptors is a man between 65 and 85 years old with active or convalescent COVID-19.

The rearrangement joins TRBV19 to TRBJ2-5, with D possibly matching TRBD1 (5 bases). This CDR3 has 15 amino acids. Germline V CDR1 and CDR2: LNHDA, SQIVND (reference sequence). V gave up 1 base and J gave up 5 bases, with 14 bases separating them. The CDR3 protein is CASSIGQGSGETQYF. In DNA, the CDR3 is TGTGCCAGTAGTATAGGCCAGGGAAGTGGGGAGACCCAGTACTTC.

The genes are TRBV9 and TRBJ2-1, with D possibly TRBD1 on 5 matching bases. The CDR3 contains 16 residues. In germline, CDR1 is SGDLS, CDR2 YYNGEE. Trimming stripped 4 bases from V and 1 base from J, with 15 bases between. The CDR3 loop is CASSPRAGQSYNEQFF. The CDR3 DNA reads TGTGCCAGCAGCCCTCGGGCAGGGCAATCCTACAATGAGCAGTTCTTC.

This chain uses TRBV7-8 with TRBJ2-5; 9 bases are a match to TRBD2. The V segment lost 1 base and the J segment 4 bases; nucleotides outside the gene matches: 7. The CDR3 is 16 amino acids. Germline V gene data show CDR1 as SGHVS and CDR2 as FQNEAQ. CDR3 region: CASSLGSSGAGETQYF. The CDR3 DNA reads as TGTGCCAGCAGCTTAGGCTCTAGCGGGGCGGGAGAGACCCAGTACTTC. The full variable domain, with the rest looked up from reference TRBV7-8 and TRBJ2-5, is GAGVSQSPRYKVAKRGQDVALRCDPISGHVSLFWYQQALGQGPEFLTYFQNEAQLDKSGLPSDRFFAERPEGSVSTLKIQRTQQEDSAVYLCASSLGSSGAGETQYFGPGTRLLVL.

The V call is TRBV7-2, the J call TRBJ1-1; 9 bases are shared with TRBD1. The V and J ends lost 8 bases and 0 bases, in that order; junction bases with no gene match: 7. Looked up from germline, CDR1 is SGHTA and CDR2 is FQGNSA. CDR3 size: 15 residues. CDR3 nucleotide sequence: TGTGCCAGCGCTCCCACAGGGGGCATGAACACTGAAGCTTTCTTT. It yields the protein CASAPTGGMNTEAFF.

The table lists this clone with a few counts. This chain connects TRBV6-6 to TRBJ2-2; D unresolved. Germline V gives CDR1 MNHNY, CDR2 SVGAGI (reference sequence). V was shortened by 6 bases and J by 0 bases, with 5 bases between the two germline ends. CDR3 length equals 13 residues. The CDR3 loop reads CASRFSNTGELFF. CDR3 DNA sequence: TGTGCCAGCAGGTTCTCGAACACCGGGGAGCTGTTTTTT.

With respect to this clone: The germline gene is not matched at one end of the junction; a read error may be the cause. V and J are TRBV19 and TRBJ1-1, with D uncertain. Germline CDR1 is LNHDA and CDR2 is SQIVND (reference sequence). The CDR3 totals 14 residues. This chain's CDR3 is CASRIEPVVTEAFF. The CDR3 DNA follows: TGTGCCAGTAGAATAGAACCGGTGGTAACTGAAGCTTTCTTT.

The chain uses TRBV5-1 and TRBJ2-3, with TRBD1 matching over 7 bases. V was pared by 1 base and J by 9 bases, with 8 bases of the junction left unmatched. The CDR3 totals 14 residues. Germline assignment: CDR1 SGHRS and CDR2 YFSETQ. CDR3 sequence: CASSLRDSDLTQYF. The CDR3 DNA is TGCGCCAGCAGCTTGAGGGACAGTGATCTGACGCAGTATTTT.

The rearrangement uses TRBV9 and TRBJ2-3; 8 bases align to TRBD2. This CDR3 contains 16 residues. Germline assignment: CDR1 SGDLS and CDR2 YYNGEE. V lost 0 bases, J lost 6 bases, and 9 bases stayed unmatched. The CDR3: CASSVEASSGLDTQYF. DNA for the CDR3: TGTGCCAGCAGCGTAGAGGCGTCTAGCGGGTTGGATACGCAGTATTTT.

V is TRBV6-5 and J is TRBJ2-5, with D possibly being TRBD1 (5 bases). The V end lost 9 bases, the J end lost 5 bases, and 16 bases lay between the germline ends. The CDR3 has 13 amino acids. Germline values: CDR1 MNHEY, CDR2 SVGAGI. CDR3 bases: TGTGCCAGTTCGTTAGGGGTACGGGAGACCCAGTACTTC. This translates into CASSLGVRETQYF.

CDR3: CASSNGQGDYNYGYTF. The CDR3 DNA reads TGTGCCAGCAGCAACGGACAGGGGGATTATAACTATGGCTACACCTTC. The V gene is TRBV7-2, the J gene TRBJ1-2; 10 bases agree with TRBD1. The CDR3 sequence is 16 residues long. The germline V gene encodes CDR1 SGHTA and CDR2 FQGNSA. J lost 1 base, V lost 5 bases, and 7 bases had no gene match.

This chain uses TRBV24-1 with TRBJ2-5, with TRBD2 as a possible D gene (6 bases). This CDR3 spans 13 amino acids. V lost 9 bases and J 5 bases, leaving 15 bases between the germline ends. Germline loops: CDR1 KGHDR, CDR2 SFDVKD. Here the CDR3 DNA reads TGTGCCACCGGCGCTTCGGGAGCGGAGACCCAGTACTTC. Translated, it gives CATGASGAETQYF.

CDR3 protein: CASSLAAGGTEAFF. DNA of the CDR3: TGTGCCAGCAGCTTAGCTGCAGGGGGCACTGAAGCTTTCTTT. The J gene is TRBJ1-1, the V gene TRBV7-2, with TRBD1 matching over 7 bases. In germline, CDR1 is SGHTA, CDR2 FQGNSA. This CDR3 spans 14 amino acids. J lost 4 bases, V lost 0 bases, and 2 bases had no gene match.

V gene TRBV5-4 combines with J gene TRBJ2-3, with 7 bases lining up with TRBD2. The length of the CDR3 is 15 residues. Germline V gives CDR1 SGHNT, CDR2 YYREEE (reference sequence). The ends lost 4 bases at V and 5 bases at J; junction bases unmatched: 10. CDR3 loop: CASSVILAQGDTQYF. CDR3 nucleotides: TGTGCCAGCAGCGTAATACTAGCGCAGGGAGATACGCAGTATTTT. The complete variable domain, with remaining parts taken from reference TRBV5-4 and TRBJ2-3, reads ETGVTQSPTHLIKTRGQQVTLRCSSQSGHNTVSWYQQALGQGPQFIFQYYREEENGRGNFPPRFSGLQFPNYSSELNVNALELDDSALYLCASSVILAQGDTQYFGPGTRLTVL.